The rows below give T cell receptor beta chains drawn from one sample of a study of monozygotic twins with inflammatory bowel disease. For each CDR3 protein, TCRdb gives one entry from its re-call of the 5' RACE reads, without DNA. Its listing shows around 450,000 distinct CDR3 sequences. Input material: blood. These receptors were obtained from a human donor with ulcerative colitis or Crohn's disease, or a healthy co-twin of an affected twin (not recorded which). Each CDR3 is given with its conserved first and last residue.

V gene	J gene	CDR3 protein
TRBV7-2	TRBJ2-3	CASSLGYGTDTQYF
TRBV24-1	TRBJ2-7	CATSDFRTELGQYF
TRBV24-1	TRBJ2-5	CATSDLGAPETQYF
TRBV5-1	TRBJ2-2	CASSEGQGGHTGELFF
TRBV11-1	TRBJ2-7	CASRETGSGRPEQYF
TRBV12-3/TRBV12-4	TRBJ2-3	CASWSGITDTQYF
TRBV20-1	TRBJ2-1	CSASREAANNEQFF
TRBV7-9	TRBJ2-2	CASSPRAGYAGELFF
TRBV5-6	TRBJ2-7	CASSGEPGRIYEQYF
TRBV4-2	TRBJ1-2	CASSQPGQVNYGYTF
TRBV6-5	TRBJ1-1	CASRSPGTVEAFF
TRBV10-3	TRBJ1-1	CASWDTVNTEAFF
TRBV5-1	TRBJ2-6	CASRVDRFTANVLTF
TRBV20-1	TRBJ2-3	CSARNKWDMEKIDTQYF
TRBV19	TRBJ2-2	CASSIMAGNTGELFF
TRBV6-1	TRBJ2-2	CASRKGPNTGELFF
TRBV29-1	TRBJ2-1	CSVEDREADNEQFF
TRBV30	TRBJ1-1	CAWSVAPLPTGGAGEAFF
TRBV5-6	TRBJ1-1	CASSLGGPATEAFF
TRBV20-1	TRBJ2-1	CSGGVLAGGFNEQFF
TRBV20-1	TRBJ2-5	CSARDPTGAKTQYF
TRBV25-1	TRBJ1-4	CASRAPGPTNEKLFF
TRBV28	TRBJ1-3	CASSLGQRNTIYF
TRBV4-2	TRBJ2-3	CASSPTGSGIGTDTQYF
TRBV13	TRBJ2-5	CASSLRGKETQYF
TRBV19	TRBJ2-6	CASSPVGTGTGANVLTF
TRBV19	TRBJ1-5	CATRSGQSNQPQHF
TRBV7-3	TRBJ2-5	CASSLGGTQETQYF
TRBV7-2	TRBJ1-5	CASSPQTGTNQPQHF
TRBV7-8	TRBJ2-1	CASSGPGLVNGREQFF
TRBV30	TRBJ1-1	CGAGLNTEAFF
TRBV20-1	TRBJ2-7	CSAERDITYEQYF
TRBV12-3/TRBV12-4	TRBJ1-2	CASLIKQGAGYGYTF
TRBV20-1	TRBJ2-7	CSAGQTVREQYF
TRBV30	TRBJ2-1	CAWSLTGLSSYNEQFF
TRBV3-1	TRBJ2-1	CASSHTPTYEQFF
TRBV20-1	TRBJ2-7	CSARARSPGSEQYF
TRBV6-1	TRBJ1-2	CASRADQGNYGYTF
TRBV20-1	TRBJ2-7	CSARDPRTSDEQYF
TRBV7-9	TRBJ2-2	CASSPPLLNTGELFF
TRBV30	TRBJ2-1	CAWSAGTGGDEQFF